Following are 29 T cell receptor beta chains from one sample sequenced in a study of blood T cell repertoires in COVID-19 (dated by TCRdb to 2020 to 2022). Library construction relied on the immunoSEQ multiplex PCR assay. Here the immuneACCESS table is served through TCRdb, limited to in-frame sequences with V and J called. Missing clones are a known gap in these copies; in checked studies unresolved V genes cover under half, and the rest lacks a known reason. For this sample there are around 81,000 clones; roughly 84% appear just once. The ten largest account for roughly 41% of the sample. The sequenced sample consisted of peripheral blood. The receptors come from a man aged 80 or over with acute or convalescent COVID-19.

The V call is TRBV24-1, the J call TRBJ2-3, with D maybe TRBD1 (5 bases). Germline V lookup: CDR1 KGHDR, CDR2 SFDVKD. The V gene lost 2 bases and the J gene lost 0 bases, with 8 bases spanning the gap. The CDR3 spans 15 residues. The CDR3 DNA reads TGTGCCACCAGTGATTATGGGGCTAGCACAGATACGCAGTATTTT. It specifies CATSDYGASTDTQYF.

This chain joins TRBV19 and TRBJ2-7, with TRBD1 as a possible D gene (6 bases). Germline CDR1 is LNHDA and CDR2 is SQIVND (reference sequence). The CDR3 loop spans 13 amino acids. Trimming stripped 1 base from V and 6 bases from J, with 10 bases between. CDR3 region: CASSIATGSEQYF. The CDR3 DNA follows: TGTGCCAGTAGTATAGCCACAGGGTCCGAGCAGTACTTC.

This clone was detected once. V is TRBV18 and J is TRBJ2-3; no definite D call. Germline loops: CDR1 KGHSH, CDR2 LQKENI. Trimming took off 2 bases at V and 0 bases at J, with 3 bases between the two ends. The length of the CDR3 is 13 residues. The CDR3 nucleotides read TGTGCCAGCTCACCAACTAGCACAGATACGCAGTATTTT. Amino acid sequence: CASSPTSTDTQYF. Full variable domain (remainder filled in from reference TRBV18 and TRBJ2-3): NAGVMQNPRHLVRRRGQEARLRCSPMKGHSHVYWYRQLPEEGLKFMVYLQKENIIDESGMPKERFSAEFPKEGPSILRIQQVVRGDSAAYFCASSPTSTDTQYFGPGTRLTVL.

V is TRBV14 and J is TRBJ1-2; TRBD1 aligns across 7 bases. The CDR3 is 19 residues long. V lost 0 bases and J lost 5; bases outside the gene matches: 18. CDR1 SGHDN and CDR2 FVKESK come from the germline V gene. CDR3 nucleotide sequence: TGTGCCAGCAGCCAAGAAGGGGGCCCCAGAACTAAAGCTTTTTATGGCTACACCTTC. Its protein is CASSQEGGPRTKAFYGYTF.

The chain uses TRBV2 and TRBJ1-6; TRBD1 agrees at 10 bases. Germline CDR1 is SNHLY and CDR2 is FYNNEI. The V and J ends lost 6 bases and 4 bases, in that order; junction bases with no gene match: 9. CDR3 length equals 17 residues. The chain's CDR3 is CASRVGQGRRYNSPLHF. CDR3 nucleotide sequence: TGTGCCAGCAGGGTGGGACAGGGGCGGCGTTATAATTCACCCCTCCACTTT.

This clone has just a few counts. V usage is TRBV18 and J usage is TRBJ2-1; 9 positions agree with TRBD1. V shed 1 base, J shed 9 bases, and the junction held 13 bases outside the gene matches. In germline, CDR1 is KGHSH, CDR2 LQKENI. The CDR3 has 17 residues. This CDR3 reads CASSPLETGGIYGEQFF. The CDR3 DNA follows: TGTGCCAGCTCACCACTCGAGACAGGGGGGATTTATGGTGAGCAGTTCTTC.

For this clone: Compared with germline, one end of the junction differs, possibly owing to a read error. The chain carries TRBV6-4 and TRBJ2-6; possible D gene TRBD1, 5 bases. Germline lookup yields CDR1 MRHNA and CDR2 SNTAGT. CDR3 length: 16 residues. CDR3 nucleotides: TGTGCCAGCAGTGACTCCCGGGTCTCTGGGGCCAACGTCCCGACTTTC. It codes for CASSDSRVSGANVPTF.

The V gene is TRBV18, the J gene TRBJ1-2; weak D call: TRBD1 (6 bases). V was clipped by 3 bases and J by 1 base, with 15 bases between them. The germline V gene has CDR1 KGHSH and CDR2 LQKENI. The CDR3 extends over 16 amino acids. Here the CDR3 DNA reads TGTGCCAGCTCACCTTCTTCAGGGGACCTTAACTATGGCTACACCTTC. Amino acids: CASSPSSGDLNYGYTF.

The CDR3 coding sequence is TGTGCCAGTAGTATATCAGGGGTTAACACTGAAGCTTTCTTT. Encoded protein: CASSISGVNTEAFF. J is TRBJ1-1 and V is TRBV19; weak D call: TRBD1 (6 bases). The CDR3 runs to 14 residues. Germline V lookup: CDR1 LNHDA, CDR2 SQIVND (reference sequence). Trimming stripped 2 bases from V and 2 bases from J, with 9 bases between.

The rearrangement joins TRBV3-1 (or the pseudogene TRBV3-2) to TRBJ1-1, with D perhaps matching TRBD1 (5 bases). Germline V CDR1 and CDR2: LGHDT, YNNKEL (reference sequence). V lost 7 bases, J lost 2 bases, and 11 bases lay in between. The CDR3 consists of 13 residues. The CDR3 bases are TGTGCCAGCAACAACAGGCGTAACACTGAAGCTTTCTTT. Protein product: CASNNRRNTEAFF.

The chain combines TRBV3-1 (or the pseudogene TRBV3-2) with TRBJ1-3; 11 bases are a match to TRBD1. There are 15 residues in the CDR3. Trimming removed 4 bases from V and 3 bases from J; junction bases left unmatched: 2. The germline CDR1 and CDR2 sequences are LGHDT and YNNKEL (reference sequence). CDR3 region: CASSRGTGGGNTIYF. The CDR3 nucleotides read TGTGCCAGCAGCCGCGGGACAGGGGGTGGAAACACCATATATTTT.

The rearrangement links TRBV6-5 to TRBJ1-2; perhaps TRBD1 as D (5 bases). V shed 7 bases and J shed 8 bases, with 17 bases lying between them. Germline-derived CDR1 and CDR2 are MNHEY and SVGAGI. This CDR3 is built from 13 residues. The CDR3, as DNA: TGTGCCAGCACCTCTAGGGGAGGGGAGGGCTACACCTTC. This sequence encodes CASTSRGGEGYTF.

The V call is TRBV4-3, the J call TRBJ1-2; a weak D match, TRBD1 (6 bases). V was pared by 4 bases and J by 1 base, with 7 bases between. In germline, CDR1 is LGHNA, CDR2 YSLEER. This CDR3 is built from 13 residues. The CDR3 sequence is CASSRTDNYGYTF. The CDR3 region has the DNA TGCGCCAGCAGCCGGACAGATAACTATGGCTACACCTTC.

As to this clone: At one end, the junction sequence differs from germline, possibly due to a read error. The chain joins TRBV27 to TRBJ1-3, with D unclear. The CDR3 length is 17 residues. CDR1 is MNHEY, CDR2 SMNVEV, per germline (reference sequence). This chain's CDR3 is CASSLRRRAGPGNTIYF. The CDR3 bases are TGTGCCAGCAGTTTAAGGAGGCGCGCCGGCCCTGGGAACACCATATATTTT.

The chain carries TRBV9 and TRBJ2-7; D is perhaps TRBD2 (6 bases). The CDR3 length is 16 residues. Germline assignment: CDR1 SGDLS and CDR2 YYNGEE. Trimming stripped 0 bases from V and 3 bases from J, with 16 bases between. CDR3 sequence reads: CASSVGGDEQGYEQYF. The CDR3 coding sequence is TGTGCCAGCAGCGTAGGGGGGGATGAGCAGGGCTACGAGCAGTACTTC.

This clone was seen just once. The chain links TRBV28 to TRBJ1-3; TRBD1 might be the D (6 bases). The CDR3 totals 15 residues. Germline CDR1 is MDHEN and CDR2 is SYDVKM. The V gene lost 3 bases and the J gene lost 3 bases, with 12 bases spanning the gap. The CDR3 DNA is TGTGCCAGCAGTTTCCCCGGACAGATTGGAAACACCATATATTTT. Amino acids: CASSFPGQIGNTIYF.

The DNA for the CDR3 is TGTGCCACCAGTGATCCCCGGGACAGAACCTACGAGCAGTACTTC. Translating gives CATSDPRDRTYEQYF. This rearrangement joins TRBV24-1 to TRBJ2-7; TRBD1 aligns across 7 bases. CDR3 length: 15 residues. The V segment lost 3 bases and the J segment 2 bases; nucleotides outside the gene matches: 6. The germline gives CDR1 KGHDR, CDR2 SFDVKD.

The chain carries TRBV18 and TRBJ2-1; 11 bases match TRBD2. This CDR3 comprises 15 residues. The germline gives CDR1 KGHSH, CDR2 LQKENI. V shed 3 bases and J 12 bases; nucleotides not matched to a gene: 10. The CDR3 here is CASSPGLAGKELQFF. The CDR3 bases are TGTGCCAGCTCACCCGGACTAGCGGGTAAAGAGTTGCAGTTCTTC.

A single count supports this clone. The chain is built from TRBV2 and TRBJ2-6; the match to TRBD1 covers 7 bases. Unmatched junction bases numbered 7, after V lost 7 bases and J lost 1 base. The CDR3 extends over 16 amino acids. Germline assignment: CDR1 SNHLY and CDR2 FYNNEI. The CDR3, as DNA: TGTGCCAGCATGAACAGGGGACCTTCTGGGGCCAACGTCCTGACTTTC. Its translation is CASMNRGPSGANVLTF.

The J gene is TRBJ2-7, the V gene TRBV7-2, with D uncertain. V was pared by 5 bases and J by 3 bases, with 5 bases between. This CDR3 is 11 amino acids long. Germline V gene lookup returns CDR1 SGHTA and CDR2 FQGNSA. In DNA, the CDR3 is TGTGCCAGCAGCGCCAGCTACGAGCAGTACTTC. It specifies CASSASYEQYF. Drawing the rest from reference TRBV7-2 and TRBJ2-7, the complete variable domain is GAGVSQSPSNKVTEKGKDVELRCDPISGHTALYWYRQSLGQGLEFLIYFQGNSAPDKSGLPSDRFSAERTGGSVSTLTIQRTQQEDSAVYLCASSASYEQYFGPGTRLTVT.

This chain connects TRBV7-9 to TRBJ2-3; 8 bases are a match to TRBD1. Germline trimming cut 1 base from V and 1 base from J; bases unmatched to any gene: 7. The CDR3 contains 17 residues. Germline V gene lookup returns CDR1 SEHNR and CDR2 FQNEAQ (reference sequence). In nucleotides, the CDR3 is TGTGCCAGCAGCTTAGGGGGTGCAGGGGGCCGCACAGATACGCAGTATTTT. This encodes CASSLGGAGGRTDTQYF.

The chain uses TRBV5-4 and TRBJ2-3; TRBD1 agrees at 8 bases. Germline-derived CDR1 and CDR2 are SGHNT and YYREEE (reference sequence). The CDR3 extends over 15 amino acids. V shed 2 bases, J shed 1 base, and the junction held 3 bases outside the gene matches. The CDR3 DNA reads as TGTGCCAGCAGCTTCCAGGGGGCTGGCACAGATACGCAGTATTTT. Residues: CASSFQGAGTDTQYF.

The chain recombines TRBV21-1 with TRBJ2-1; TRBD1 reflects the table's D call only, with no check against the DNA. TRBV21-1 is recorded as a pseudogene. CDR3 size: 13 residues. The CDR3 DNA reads TGTGCCCCCGGGACAGGGGACAACAATGAGCAGTTCTTC. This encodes CAPGTGDNNEQFF.

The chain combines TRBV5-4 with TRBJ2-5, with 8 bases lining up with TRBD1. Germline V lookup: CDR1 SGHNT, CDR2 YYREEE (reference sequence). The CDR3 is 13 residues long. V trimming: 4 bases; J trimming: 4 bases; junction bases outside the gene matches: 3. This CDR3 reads CASSPGQVETQYF. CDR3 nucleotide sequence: TGTGCCAGCAGCCCGGGACAGGTAGAGACCCAGTACTTC.

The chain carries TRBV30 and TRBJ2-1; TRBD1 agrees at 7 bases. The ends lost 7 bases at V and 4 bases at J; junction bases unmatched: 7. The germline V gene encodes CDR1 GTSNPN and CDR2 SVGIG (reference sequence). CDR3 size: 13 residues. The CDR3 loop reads CAYSRDRYNEQFF. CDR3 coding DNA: TGTGCCTATTCCCGGGACAGATACAATGAGCAGTTCTTC.

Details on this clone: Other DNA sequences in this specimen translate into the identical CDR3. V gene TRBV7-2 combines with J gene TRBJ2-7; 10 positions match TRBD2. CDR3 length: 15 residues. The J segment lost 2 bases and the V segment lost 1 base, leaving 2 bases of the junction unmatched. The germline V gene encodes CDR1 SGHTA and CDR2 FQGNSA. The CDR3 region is CASSLGTSGTYEQYF. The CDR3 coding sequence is TGTGCCAGCAGCTTAGGGACTAGCGGCACCTACGAGCAGTACTTC. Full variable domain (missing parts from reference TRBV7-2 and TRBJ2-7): GAGVSQSPSNKVTEKGKDVELRCDPISGHTALYWYRQSLGQGLEFLIYFQGNSAPDKSGLPSDRFSAERTGGSVSTLTIQRTQQEDSAVYLCASSLGTSGTYEQYFGPGTRLTVT.

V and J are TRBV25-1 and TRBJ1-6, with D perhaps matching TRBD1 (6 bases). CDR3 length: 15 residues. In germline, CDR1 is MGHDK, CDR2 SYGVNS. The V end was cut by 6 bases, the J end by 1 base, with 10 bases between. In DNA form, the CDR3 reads TGTGCCAGCAGCCCACAGGGTTCCTATAATTCACCCCTCCACTTT. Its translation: CASSPQGSYNSPLHF.

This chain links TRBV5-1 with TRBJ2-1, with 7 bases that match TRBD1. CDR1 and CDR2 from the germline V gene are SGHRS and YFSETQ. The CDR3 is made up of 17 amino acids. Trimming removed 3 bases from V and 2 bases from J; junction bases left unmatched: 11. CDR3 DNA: TGCGCCAGCAGCTCGCATCACAGGGGCGTTCCCTACAATGAGCAGTTCTTC. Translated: CASSSHHRGVPYNEQFF.

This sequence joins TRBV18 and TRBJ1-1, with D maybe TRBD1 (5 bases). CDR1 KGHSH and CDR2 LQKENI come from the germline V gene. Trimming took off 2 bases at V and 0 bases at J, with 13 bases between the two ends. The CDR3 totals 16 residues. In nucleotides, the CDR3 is TGTGCCAGCTCACCAGGGGCAGGGAGGGTGAACACTGAAGCTTTCTTT. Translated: CASSPGAGRVNTEAFF.